A single sample is the source of the 11 T cell receptor beta chains below, sequenced in a study of cytomegalovirus exposure and HLA in healthy donors. This PCR relied on a set of 60 Vbeta primers and 13 Jbeta primers. Here immunoSEQ multiplex PCR was the method, and the copy in TCRdb shows in-frame clones only, minus some. The repertoire consists of about 110,000 clones, with roughly 73% occurring once and the leading ten covering 6.5% to 8.5%. The sample consisted of PBMCs. These receptors were obtained from a man younger than 45 in good health and CMV-seronegative.

The gene calls are TRBV6-1 and TRBJ1-1; D possibly corresponds to TRBD1 (5 bases). CDR1 and CDR2 (germline): MNHNS, SASEGT. With 6 bases removed from V and 3 bases from J, the gap between germline ends came to 11 bases. The CDR3 is made up of 13 amino acids. CDR3 in amino acids: CASRQVQYTEAFF. For the CDR3, the DNA is TGTGCCAGCAGACAGGTACAATACACTGAAGCTTTCTTT.

There are a few counts of this clone. The chain recombines TRBV2 with TRBJ1-2; 7 bases are shared with TRBD1. The junction had 10 bases not matched to a gene; V was cut back by 4 bases and J by 8 bases. The germline V gene has CDR1 SNHLY and CDR2 FYNNEI. The CDR3 contains 14 residues. The CDR3 loop is CASSGKTGSVGYTF. CDR3 in DNA: TGTGCCAGCAGTGGCAAGACAGGGTCGGTCGGCTACACCTTC.

The count of this clone is one. The gene calls are TRBV19 and TRBJ1-1; tentative D call: TRBD1 (6 bases). This CDR3 has 15 amino acids. Deletions cut 6 bases from V and 0 bases from J, with 14 bases between. Germline CDR1 reads LNHDA; CDR2 reads SQIVND (reference sequence). CDR3 coding DNA: TGTGCCAGTAGGGCTAACTACAGGGTGAACACTGAAGCTTTCTTT. Amino acids: CASRANYRVNTEAFF.

V and J are TRBV27 and TRBJ2-7; TRBD2 matches at 8 bases. Germline V gene lookup returns CDR1 MNHEY and CDR2 SMNVEV (reference sequence). V gave up 10 bases and J gave up 5 bases; unmatched junction bases: 13. This CDR3 contains 14 residues. CDR3 bases: TGTGCCACGAATCGGGCGGGAGGATCCCACGAGCAGTACTTC. Translation gives CATNRAGGSHEQYF.

The chain recombines TRBV27 with TRBJ1-5; perhaps TRBD1 as D (5 bases). The CDR3 consists of 15 residues. Germline values: CDR1 MNHEY, CDR2 SMNVEV (reference sequence). V was cut by 8 bases and J by 1 base, with 15 bases left in between. The CDR3 region has the DNA TGTGCCAGCGGGCCGTATGGGGGGAGCAATCAGCCCCAGCATTTT. Protein: CASGPYGGSNQPQHF.

V is TRBV28 and J is TRBJ2-3; D call uncertain. In germline, CDR1 is MDHEN, CDR2 SYDVKM. V dropped 3 bases and J dropped 0 bases, with 4 bases sitting between them. The CDR3 is made up of 13 amino acids. The CDR3 DNA sequence: TGTGCCAGCAGTTTCGGGAGCACAGATACGCAGTATTTT. Protein product: CASSFGSTDTQYF.

This chain joins TRBV15 and TRBJ1-4; D is unresolved. V shed 6 bases and J shed 0 bases, with 17 bases lying between them. This CDR3 contains 17 residues. In germline, CDR1 is LNHNV, CDR2 YYDKDF (reference sequence). CDR3 sequence reads: CATSIWPWTATNEKLFF. Here the CDR3 DNA reads TGTGCCACCAGTATCTGGCCGTGGACTGCAACTAATGAAAAACTGTTTTTT.

CDR3 in DNA: TGCGCCAGCAGTGAGTCCCACGGCGGGAGTGGCACAGATACGCAGTATTTT. Its protein product is CASSESHGGSGTDTQYF. The V call is TRBV10-1, the J call TRBJ2-3, with TRBD2 matching over 7 bases. CDR3 length: 17 amino acids. In germline, CDR1 is WNHNN, CDR2 SYGVQD (reference sequence). After removal of 0 bases from V and 1 base from J, the junction contained 7 bases not matched to a gene.

The chain uses TRBV6-6 and TRBJ2-2; weak D call: TRBD1 (6 bases). The V and J ends lost 2 bases and 5 bases respectively, with 12 bases between them. From germline, CDR1 is MNHNY and CDR2 SVGAGI (reference sequence). The length of the CDR3 is 15 residues. The CDR3 DNA follows: TGTGCCAGCAGTTACACCCACCAGGGGACCGGGGAGCTGTTTTTT. Translating it yields CASSYTHQGTGELFF.

V is TRBV5-1 and J is TRBJ2-7; 7 bases agree with TRBD1. Trimming at V came to 5 bases and at J to 7 bases, leaving 12 bases not matched to a gene. CDR3 length: 14 residues. The germline V gene has CDR1 SGHRS and CDR2 YFSETQ. CDR3 sequence: CASRSGTVVEEQYF. The CDR3 DNA is TGCGCCAGCAGATCCGGGACAGTGGTCGAAGAGCAGTACTTC.

This chain joins TRBV5-6 and TRBJ2-5; D perhaps matches TRBD1 (6 bases). The CDR3 sequence is 14 residues long. Deletions cut 4 bases from V and 4 bases from J, with 14 bases between. Germline CDR1 is SGHDT and CDR2 is YYEEEE. The CDR3: CASSPGRGRETQYF. The CDR3 nucleotides are TGTGCCAGCAGCCCTGGCAGGGGTCGAGAGACCCAGTACTTC.